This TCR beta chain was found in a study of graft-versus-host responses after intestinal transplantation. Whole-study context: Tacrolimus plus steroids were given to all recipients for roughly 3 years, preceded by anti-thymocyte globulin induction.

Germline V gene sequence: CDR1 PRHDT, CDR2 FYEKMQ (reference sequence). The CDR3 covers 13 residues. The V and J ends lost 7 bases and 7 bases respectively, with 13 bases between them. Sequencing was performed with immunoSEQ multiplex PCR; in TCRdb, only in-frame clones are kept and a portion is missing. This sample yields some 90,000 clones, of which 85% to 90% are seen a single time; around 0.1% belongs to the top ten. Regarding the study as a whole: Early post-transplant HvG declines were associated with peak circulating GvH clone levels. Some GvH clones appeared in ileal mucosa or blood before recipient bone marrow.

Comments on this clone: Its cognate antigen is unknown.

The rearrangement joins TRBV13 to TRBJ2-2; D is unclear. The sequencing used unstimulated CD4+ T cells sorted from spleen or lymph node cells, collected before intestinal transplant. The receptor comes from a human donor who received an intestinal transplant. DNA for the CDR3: TGTGCCAGCACCCTAGATCGCGACGGGGAGCTGTTTTTT. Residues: CASTLDRDGELFF.